The clone carrying this TCR beta chain was recorded a few times. TCRdb's copy holds only in-frame clones and misses some; the assay was immunoSEQ multiplex PCR. The table has 90,000 or so clones, less than 85% seen once. Germline-derived CDR1 and CDR2 are KGHSH and LQKENI. The CDR3 runs to 14 residues. V shed 2 bases and J shed 5 bases, with 12 bases lying between them. The data derive from a study of control samples from healthy donors and cancer patients. What was sequenced was PBMCs. The receptor was derived from a man between 70 and 80 years old with lung cancer. The gene calls are TRBV18 and TRBJ1-1, with D perhaps TRBD1 (5 bases). This CDR3 is CASSPKGRLTEAFF. CDR3 nucleotide sequence: TGTGCCAGCTCACCAAAGGGGAGGTTGACTGAAGCTTTCTTT.